The source of this TCR beta chain is a study of CD8+ T cells in alopecia areata. Across the study: Patients received oral tofacitinib, 5 to 10 mg twice daily, for moderate-to-severe alopecia areata. Study results and caveats: Clonality exceeded that of normal scalp in lesional scalp, most notably in alopecia totalis/universalis. The study found TCR sharing across patients less clear than in mice, possibly for HLA reasons.

cDNA prepared by RNA extraction and subsequent reverse transcription served as the template for sequencing. Only in-frame clones appear in the TCRdb table, and some are missing; sequencing was by immunoSEQ multiplex PCR. The sample lists about 120,000 clones, around 49% occurring once. The study team obtained lesional scalp punch biopsies and peripheral blood from alopecia areata patients. This clone occurred a few times. What it binds is not known. Between the trimmed V and J ends, which lost 6 bases and 1 base, there was a span of 13 bases. This CDR3 spans 15 amino acids. Germline V gene lookup returns CDR1 SEHNR and CDR2 FQNEAQ (reference sequence).

The receptor comes from a human donor with alopecia areata. The V and J genes are TRBV7-9 and TRBJ2-1; TRBD1 is a possible D gene (6 bases). The material was CD8+ T cells sorted from blood, obtained at week 0. The CDR3 sequence is CASRGTGPSYNEQFF. The CDR3 DNA follows: TGTGCCAGCAGGGGCACAGGGCCTTCCTACAATGAGCAGTTCTTC. The full variable domain, with the rest looked up from reference TRBV7-9 and TRBJ2-1, is DTGVSQNPRHKITKRGQNVTFRCDPISEHNRLYWYRQTLGQGPEFLTYFQNEAQLEKSRLLSDRFSAERPKGSFSTLEIQRTEQGDSAMYLCASRGTGPSYNEQFFGPGTRLTVL.